This T cell receptor (beta chain) was captured in a study of metastatic and nonmetastatic thyroid tumors. Findings and limits, study-wide: Within blood and tumor, benign nodules reportedly had significantly lower TCR beta diversity than malignant thyroid tumors did.

No patient had received any treatment before thyroid surgery. How the authors handled the data: Researchers built a distant-metastasis classifier for papillary thyroid cancer that drew on CDR3 differences across clinicopathological groups. With MiXCR, TCRdb reprocessed the PCR reads. Here the V and J calls rest on TCRdb's processing, not on the authors' analysis. The sample records some 20,000 clones, around a quarter being singletons. Germline CDR1 reads SGHTS; CDR2 reads YDEGEE. Trimming took 2 bases from V and 4 from J, leaving 12 bases between them. The CDR3 loop spans 14 amino acids. This clone has ten or more counts. Antigen unknown.

The V and J genes are TRBV5-8 and TRBJ1-2; unclear D gene. The origin of this receptor is a female donor with papillary thyroid cancer or a benign thyroid nodule (not recorded which). Some clones in this sample may be carry-over from other donors' samples. Sequencing used tumor tissue. The CDR3 reads CASSFRTAVYGYTF. CDR3 coding DNA: TGTGCCAGCAGCTTCCGAACAGCCGTCTATGGCTACACCTTC.